This T cell receptor beta chain was sequenced during a study of B cell selection in AIRE deficiency. Per the original data handling: Patients' conventional T cells yielded roughly 100,000 distinct TCRbeta sequences; donors' about 1.5x10^5. Repertoires were generated with immunoSEQ multiplex PCR, while TCRdb's copy carries only in-frame clones and drops some. That table furnishes V, J and clone size, whereas the DNA furnished D and trimming. The sample carries 20,000 to 30,000 clones, roughly 95% recorded once. Study-wide results and caveats: Shared Treg sequences were biased toward short CDR3s with few non-templated nucleotide insertions. Healthy donors alone shared over 25% of approximately 3,500 Treg sequences; patients alone 8.5% to 10%.

V lost 3 bases, J lost 4 bases, and 11 bases stayed unmatched. Germline-derived CDR1 and CDR2 are MGHDK and SYGVNS. The CDR3 runs 17 residues. Notes on this clone: The antigen remains unidentified.

CD4+CD127+ cells were sorted as the conventional CD4 T cells. J is TRBJ2-3 and V is TRBV25-1; 9 bases agree with TRBD2. This clonotype originated in a human donor in good health. The specimen sequenced was CD4+CD127+ conventional T cells sorted from PBMCs. CDR3 sequence reads: CASSEASGIGSADTQYF. The DNA of the CDR3 is TGTGCCAGCAGTGAGGCTAGCGGGATCGGTAGCGCAGATACGCAGTATTTT.